The clone carrying this TCR beta chain came up a few times. No antigen is known for it. These data are taken from a study of T-cell memory formation after mild COVID-19. Overall study: Largely, TCR clusters stayed within a single donor. Study-wide points: What remained unconfirmed was the SARS-CoV-2 specificity of second-wave clones peaking on day 37. Of the contracting clones, CD4+ ones lay mainly in CM and EM, and CD8+ ones in EMRA. Pre-infection memory held some responding clones, suggesting pre-existing cross-reactive T cells responded.

TCRdb re-derived calls from the 5' RACE reads in MiXCR, one entry per CDR3 protein. The table has about 60,000 distinct CDR3 sequences, approximately 12% seen once. V was pared by 5 bases and J by 7 bases, with 19 bases of the junction left unmatched. The CDR3 is 18 residues long. CDR1 and CDR2 (germline): MDHEN, SYDVKM. The chain uses TRBV28 and TRBJ2-3; 9 nucleotides align to TRBD2. This sequence originates from a man aged 18-30 years who had mild COVID-19 (a few samples of this study predate the infection). Cell type and time point are not known. Sequencing input: PBMCs or a T cell subset sorted from them (not recorded which). The CDR3: CASSHLLLTSGLPHTQYF. CDR3 in DNA: TGTGCCAGCAGTCATCTCCTCTTGACTAGCGGACTACCCCATACGCAGTATTTT.